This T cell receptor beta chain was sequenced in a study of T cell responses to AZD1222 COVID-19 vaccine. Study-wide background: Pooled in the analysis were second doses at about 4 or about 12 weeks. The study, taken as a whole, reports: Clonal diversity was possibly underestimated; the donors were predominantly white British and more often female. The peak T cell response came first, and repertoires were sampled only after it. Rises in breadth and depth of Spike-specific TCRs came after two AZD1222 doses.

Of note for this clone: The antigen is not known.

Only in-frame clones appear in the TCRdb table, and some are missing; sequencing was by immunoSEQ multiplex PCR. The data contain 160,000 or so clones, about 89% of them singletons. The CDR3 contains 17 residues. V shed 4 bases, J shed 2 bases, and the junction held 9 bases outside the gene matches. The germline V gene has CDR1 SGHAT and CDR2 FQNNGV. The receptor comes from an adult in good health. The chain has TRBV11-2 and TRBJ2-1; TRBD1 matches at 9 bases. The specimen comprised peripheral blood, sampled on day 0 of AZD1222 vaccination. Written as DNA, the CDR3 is TGTGCCAGCAGCTACATTCAAACAGGGGGCGCCTACAATGAGCAGTTCTTC. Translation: CASSYIQTGGAYNEQFF.